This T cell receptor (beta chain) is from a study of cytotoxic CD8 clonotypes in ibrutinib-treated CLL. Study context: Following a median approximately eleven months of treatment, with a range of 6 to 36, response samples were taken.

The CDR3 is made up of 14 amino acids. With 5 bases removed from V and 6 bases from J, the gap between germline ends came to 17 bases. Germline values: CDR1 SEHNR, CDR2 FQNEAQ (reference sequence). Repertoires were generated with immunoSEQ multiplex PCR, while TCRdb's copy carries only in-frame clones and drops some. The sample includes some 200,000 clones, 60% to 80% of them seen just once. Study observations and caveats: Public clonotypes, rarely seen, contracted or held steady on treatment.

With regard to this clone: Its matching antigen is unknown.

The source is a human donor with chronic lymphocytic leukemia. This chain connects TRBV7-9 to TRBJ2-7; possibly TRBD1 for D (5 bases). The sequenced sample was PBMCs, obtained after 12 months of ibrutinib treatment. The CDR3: CASSNLQAQGEQYF. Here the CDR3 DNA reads TGTGCCAGCAGCAACCTACAGGCGCAGGGCGAGCAGTACTTC.